The 23 T cell receptor beta chains reported below all come from one sample, sequenced in a study of human T cells and chemical hapten exposure. Time point meaning: patch test 3, about 24 weeks after DPC sensitization. The treatment: therapeutic diphenylcyclopropenone sensitization with weekly scalp DPC. TCRdb fed the RACE reads into MiXCR, producing one record per CDR3 protein. This table has about 160,000 distinct CDR3 sequences, 28% appearing once. This specimen consisted of whole blood, obtained in connection with sensitization to the hapten diphenylcyclopropenone (DPC). These receptors all stem from a woman aged 18 to 35 with alopecia areata. Some clones in this sample may be carry-over from other donors' samples.

The J gene is TRBJ2-3, the V gene TRBV24-1, with 8 bases lining up with TRBD1. Trimming removed 7 bases from V and 2 bases from J; junction bases left unmatched: 1. CDR1 KGHDR and CDR2 SFDVKD come from the germline V gene. The CDR3 covers 13 residues. This chain's CDR3 is CATRDRDTDTQYF. CDR3 nucleotide sequence: TGTGCCACCAGGGACAGGGACACAGATACGCAGTATTTT.

V and J are TRBV29-1 and TRBJ2-1, with D maybe TRBD2 (6 bases). The length of the CDR3 is 13 residues. Germline values: CDR1 SQVTM, CDR2 ANQGSEA. Trimming stripped 8 bases from V and 4 bases from J, with 15 bases between. The CDR3 spells CSSAEGVYNEQFF. The CDR3 DNA follows: TGCAGCTCCGCGGAGGGAGTATACAATGAGCAGTTCTTC.

This sequence joins TRBV20-1 and TRBJ1-2; D may be TRBD1 (6 bases). With 0 bases removed from V and 3 bases from J, the gap between germline ends came to 11 bases. Germline lookup yields CDR1 DFQATT and CDR2 SNEGSKA (reference sequence). The CDR3 extends over 14 amino acids. The CDR3: CSARDIGQYYGYTF. CDR3 DNA sequence: TGCAGTGCTAGAGATATAGGACAGTACTATGGCTACACCTTC.

This clonotype has more than one count but fewer than ten. The chain employs TRBV19 and TRBJ1-5; weak D call: TRBD1 (5 bases). Germline assignment: CDR1 LNHDA and CDR2 SQIVND (reference sequence). The V and J ends lost 5 bases and 4 bases respectively, with 12 bases between them. CDR3 size: 14 residues. For the CDR3, the DNA is TGTGCCAGTAGTCCCAACGGGGGGAATCAGCCCCAGCATTTT. Its translation: CASSPNGGNQPQHF.

CDR3 DNA: TGCGCCAGCAGCTTAGACTTCACAGATACGCAGTATTTT. Amino acids: CASSLDFTDTQYF. The chain recombines TRBV5-1 with TRBJ2-3, with unresolved D. V lost 2 bases to trimming and J lost 2 bases, with 6 bases between them. The CDR3 has 13 residues. Germline V gene data show CDR1 as SGHRS and CDR2 as YFSETQ.

In its sample, this clonotype was seen a few times. The V and J genes are TRBV7-9 and TRBJ2-6; 10 bases map to TRBD1. The CDR3 extends over 17 amino acids. Looked up from germline, CDR1 is SEHNR and CDR2 is FQNEAQ (reference sequence). The J segment lost 0 bases and the V segment lost 7 bases, leaving 6 bases of the junction unmatched. DNA of the CDR3: TGTGCCAGCAACGACAGGGGGCATCGCTCTGGGGCCAACGTCCTGACTTTC. Translating it yields CASNDRGHRSGANVLTF.

The gene calls are TRBV30 and TRBJ2-1; D gene ambiguous. CDR1 GTSNPN and CDR2 SVGIG come from the germline V gene (reference sequence). V was pared by 3 bases and J by 6 bases, with 6 bases between. CDR3 length: 11 amino acids. CDR3 sequence (DNA): TGTGCCTGGAGGGACGGCAATGAGCAGTTCTTC. Its translation is CAWRDGNEQFF.

This clonotype has more than one count but fewer than ten. CDR3: CASSLYSLDTQYF. The CDR3 nucleotides are TGTGCCAGCAGCTTATACAGCCTGGATACGCAGTATTTT. The chain has TRBV13 and TRBJ2-3, with unresolved D. V lost 2 bases and J 6 bases, leaving 9 bases between the germline ends. CDR3 length equals 13 residues. CDR1 is PRHDT and CDR2 is FYEKMQ in the germline V gene (reference sequence).

The chain joins TRBV15 to TRBJ2-7, with 7 bases that match TRBD1. The germline V gene has CDR1 LNHNV and CDR2 YYDKDF (reference sequence). CDR3 length: 13 residues. The trim removed 5 bases at V and 7 bases at J, leaving 8 bases unmatched. For the CDR3, the DNA is TGTGCCACCAGCCTAGGGGTACAGGGGGAGCAGTACTTC. This sequence encodes CATSLGVQGEQYF.

This chain connects TRBV20-1 to TRBJ2-1; D may correspond to TRBD1 or TRBD2 (5 bases each). This CDR3 has 11 amino acids. Germline V gene lookup returns CDR1 DFQATT and CDR2 SNEGSKA (reference sequence). Deletions cut 4 bases from V and 10 bases from J, with 11 bases between. DNA for the CDR3: TGCAGTGCTACCGGGACGAACGAGCAGTTCTTC. Translation gives CSATGTNEQFF.

The V and J genes are TRBV18 and TRBJ2-3; 7 bases align to TRBD2. Germline trimming cut 0 bases from V and 1 base from J; bases unmatched to any gene: 4. The CDR3 covers 16 residues. Looked up from germline, CDR1 is KGHSH and CDR2 is LQKENI. Here the CDR3 DNA reads TGTGCCAGCTCACCACCGAGTCTAGCGGGCACAGATACGCAGTATTTT. Translating it yields CASSPPSLAGTDTQYF.

This clonotype turned up a few times. This chain uses TRBV6-5 with TRBJ1-1; no firm D call. The CDR3 has 14 residues. Trimming cost V 8 bases and J 0 bases, with 13 bases left between them. The germline V gene has CDR1 MNHEY and CDR2 SVGAGI. The CDR3 here is CASRQVMMNTEAFF. Written as DNA, the CDR3 is TGTGCCAGCCGGCAGGTCATGATGAACACTGAAGCTTTCTTT.

This clonotype showed up just a few times. The gene calls are TRBV20-1 and TRBJ1-1; tentative D call: TRBD1 (5 bases). From germline, CDR1 is DFQATT and CDR2 SNEGSKA (reference sequence). The CDR3 contains 13 residues. With 5 bases removed from V and 7 bases from J, the gap between germline ends came to 17 bases. The CDR3 sequence is CSAFPGTEYEAFF. In DNA form, the CDR3 reads TGCAGTGCTTTTCCGGGGACCGAATATGAAGCTTTCTTT.

The chain's CDR3 is CASSRSPTGQMQYF. DNA of the CDR3: TGTGCCAGCAGCCGCAGTCCGACCGGCCAGATGCAGTATTTT. V is TRBV4-2 and J is TRBJ2-3; no clear D gene. This CDR3 has 14 residues. Germline loops: CDR1 LGHNA, CDR2 YNFKEQ. Trimming took off 4 bases at V and 11 bases at J, with 19 bases between the two ends.

This clonotype was counted between two and nine times. The chain recombines TRBV7-2 with TRBJ2-5; D perhaps matches TRBD1 (6 bases). V was cut by 2 bases and J by 2 bases, with 15 bases left in between. The CDR3 is 16 amino acids. Germline loops: CDR1 SGHTA, CDR2 FQGNSA. The CDR3 nucleotides are TGTGCCAGCAGCTTACTTCCAGACAGGACGCAAGAGACCCAGTACTTC. It yields the protein CASSLLPDRTQETQYF.

CDR3 amino acids: CASRGTVNEQYF. The CDR3 DNA reads as TGTGCCAGCAGGGGGACAGTCAACGAGCAGTACTTC. This chain uses TRBV2 with TRBJ2-7; 7 positions agree with TRBD1. V was clipped by 6 bases and J by 5 bases; unmatched bases: 4. The length of the CDR3 is 12 residues. Looked up from germline, CDR1 is SNHLY and CDR2 is FYNNEI.

This clonotype was observed a handful of times. The chain couples TRBV21-1 to TRBJ2-5. TRBV21-1 is described as a pseudogene. The CDR3 contains 11 residues. CDR3 coding DNA: TGTGCCAGCAGCATCGTGGAGACCCAGTACTTC. Translated, it gives CASSIVETQYF.

This clonotype came up a few times. The gene calls are TRBV29-1 and TRBJ1-4; no definite D call. The CDR3 covers 12 residues. From germline, CDR1 is SQVTM and CDR2 ANQGSEA. Trimming cost V 5 bases and J 8 bases, with 12 bases left between them. CDR3 loop: CSVQTRGEKLFF. The DNA of the CDR3 is TGCAGCGTTCAAACTCGTGGGGAAAAACTGTTTTTT.

The count of this clonotype is one. This chain links TRBV12-5 with TRBJ2-5, with no clear D. The CDR3 length is 12 residues. Germline CDR1 is LGHNT and CDR2 is FRNRAP. V lost 3 bases and J lost 5, with 7 bases in between. The CDR3 loop is CASGFSEETQYF. The CDR3 bases are TGTGCTAGTGGTTTTAGTGAGGAGACCCAGTACTTC. The complete variable domain, with remaining parts taken from reference TRBV12-5 and TRBJ2-5, reads DARVTQTPRHKVTEMGQEVTMRCQPILGHNTVFWYRQTMMQGLELLAYFRNRAPLDDSGMPKDRFSAEMPDATLATLKIQPSEPRDSAVYFCASGFSEETQYFGPGTRLLVL.

In this sample, this clonotype turned up a few times. The chain recombines TRBV10-2 with TRBJ2-3, with D hard to call. V lost 0 bases to trimming and J lost 4 bases, with 17 bases between them. Germline V gene sequence: CDR1 WSHSY, CDR2 SAAADI. The CDR3 covers 17 residues. CDR3 nucleotide sequence: TGCGCCAGCAGTGAGTCGGGCAGCTTCCCGGCCGCAGATACGCAGTATTTT. Protein product: CASSESGSFPAADTQYF.

J is TRBJ1-2 and V is TRBV5-1; D unclear. Trimming took 2 bases from V and 3 from J, leaving 11 bases between them. Germline V gene sequence: CDR1 SGHRS, CDR2 YFSETQ. CDR3 length: 14 residues. CDR3 DNA sequence: TGCGCCAGCAGCTTCGACCGGGCCTACTATGGCTACACCTTC. Its translation is CASSFDRAYYGYTF.

The chain links TRBV6-4 to TRBJ2-3; 10 positions agree with TRBD1. J gave up 1 base and V 2 bases, and 0 bases lay outside the gene matches. The CDR3 spans 15 residues. The V gene's germline CDR1 is MRHNA and CDR2 SNTAGT. DNA for the CDR3: TGTGCCAGCAGTGACGGGACAGGGGGCACAGATACGCAGTATTTT. This sequence encodes CASSDGTGGTDTQYF.

This clonotype turned up a few times. The V and J genes are TRBV7-3 and TRBJ2-3; D unclear. The CDR3 spans 15 residues. Germline lookup yields CDR1 SGHTA and CDR2 FQGTGA. Deletions cut 0 bases from V and 2 bases from J, with 9 bases between. The CDR3: CASSLTGSLTDTQYF. The CDR3 DNA reads as TGTGCCAGCAGCTTAACAGGCTCCCTCACAGATACGCAGTATTTT.